This T cell receptor beta chain was sequenced in a study of blood T cell repertoires in COVID-19 (dated by TCRdb to 2018 to 2020). In terms of the full investigation: Collaborator samples came from the United States, Italy and Spain and covered acute and convalescent phases of COVID-19. The prospective study material was composed of cDNA or gDNA derived from T cells, B-cell-depleted T cells, or PBMCs. Subjects who had been exposed to COVID-19, were actively infected with it, or had recovered from it provided the deeply sampled blood TCRbeta repertoires that made up the dataset. The repertoires were released in a freely available public database intended as a resource for research on the immune response to SARS-CoV-2. The samples were drawn from the first 160 participants of the ongoing ImmuneRACE study and from over a thousand subjects provided by 6 global collaborators. A de-identified subject ID, COVID-19 status, age in years and sex were almost always included in the sample metadata. Where available, HLA class I and class II types were obtained from metadata supplied by the sample provider rather than from assay-based typing. Results the study describes overall, beyond this receptor: Clinical and demographic metadata were provided uncurated, with the amount varying by source and participant.

TCRbeta CDR3 regions were amplified from genomic DNA using the immunoSEQ Assay, a bias-controlled multiplex PCR. As for the original processing: The number of nucleated cells in each sample was estimated by amplification of reference gene primers within the assay. To quantify the absolute abundance of each unique TCRbeta CDR3 rearrangement, sequence reads were collapsed and filtered. Productive Simpson clonality was computed per sample as the square root of Simpson's diversity index over productive rearrangements. The immuneACCESS repertoire file appears here via TCRdb, limited to in-frame rearrangements. These files lack a portion of the clones; in checked studies, under half of the deficit traces to unresolved V genes, and the cause of the others is not known. The DNA gave D and trimming, while V, J and clone size come from that table. The sample table lists 200,000 to 250,000 clones, around 85% of them with a count of one. 1.3% of the sample is held by the ten biggest clonotypes.

The CDR3 holds 21 amino acids from the cysteine to the phenylalanine. Left in the record is the CDR3 DNA by itself, 63 bases read in frame from the first base. The germline V gene sets CDR1 to SGDLS and CDR2 to YYNGEE. V is cut back by 0 bases and J by 0 bases, with 10 bases in the junction unmatched. Enrolling through a virtual design, the prospective study's participants ranged in age from roughly 18 to 89 years and lived across some 23 United States geographic areas. In the prospective study, cohorts were assigned on the basis of participant-reported clinical history obtained from a screening survey and a study questionnaire. Each participant in the prospective study had whole blood, serum and a nasopharyngeal or oropharyngeal swab collected by mobile phlebotomists. Participants in the prospective study had the option to provide additional blood draws and questionnaires over an approximately 2-month period. Before DNA extraction, prospective study blood samples were shipped either frozen or at room temperature.

For this clone: The clone's antigen remains unknown. No base-level quality is on record; no much larger clone is a single base apart.

Source material: PBMCs or T cells enriched from blood (not recorded which). The sequence is built from TRBV9 and TRBJ2-4, and TRBD2 matches 15 of the central bases. This TCR was recovered from a woman in her 40s with acute COVID-19. The DNA sequence follows: TGTGCCAGCAGCGTAGACTCTAGAGGACTAGCGGGAGGGTTAGCCAAAAACATTCAGTACTTC. It translates to CASSVDSRGLAGGLAKNIQYF.